The 24 T cell receptor beta chains below come from one sample, sequenced in a study of T-cell reconstitution after alpha-beta-depleted transplantation in children. TCRbeta library construction was performed incorporating unique molecular identifiers. Each CDR3 protein is one row after TCRdb ran MiXCR on the PCR reads. The sample has some 250,000 distinct CDR3 sequences; around 13% are singletons. Sequences were derived from PBMCs from the stem cell graft donor, sampled from the stem cell graft. The receptors originated from a human donor who donated a stem cell graft to a child with acute lymphoblastic leukemia.

This clonotype was seen repeatedly, ten times or more. The chain is built from TRBV5-1 and TRBJ2-1; 9 nucleotides align to TRBD2. J lost 0 bases, V lost 2 bases, and 15 bases had no gene match. The CDR3 is 20 amino acids. The germline V gene encodes CDR1 SGHRS and CDR2 YFSETQ. Here the CDR3 reads CASSFFGSSGIKSSYNEQFF. CDR3 bases: TGCGCCAGCAGCTTTTTTGGGTCTAGCGGGATTAAAAGCTCCTACAATGAGCAGTTCTTC.

To note about this clonotype: Being one base from a much bigger clone, this may be a read error. The chain carries TRBV29-1 and TRBJ1-1; D is unresolved. V was trimmed by 5 bases and J by 6 bases, leaving 10 bases between them. The CDR3 is 11 residues long. CDR1 is SQVTM, CDR2 ANQGSEA, per germline. The CDR3 reads CSVHHGAEAFF. The CDR3 DNA reads TGCAGCGTTCATCATGGGGCTGAAGCTTTCTTT.

In its sample, this clonotype was seen many times. The V gene is TRBV4-2, the J gene TRBJ2-6; 7 nucleotides line up with TRBD1. The CDR3 totals 16 residues. CDR1 LGHNA and CDR2 YNFKEQ come from the germline V gene. The trim removed 2 bases at V and 2 bases at J, leaving 3 bases unmatched. CDR3 amino acids: CASSQSQGAGANVLTF. In nucleotides, the CDR3 is TGTGCCAGCAGCCAATCGCAGGGGGCTGGGGCCAACGTCCTGACTTTC.

There are many counts of this clonotype. V gene TRBV30 combines with J gene TRBJ1-6, with D possibly matching TRBD1 (6 bases). Between the trimmed V and J ends, which lost 8 bases and 8 bases, there was a span of 19 bases. In germline, CDR1 is GTSNPN, CDR2 SVGIG (reference sequence). CDR3 length: 14 residues. The CDR3 sequence is CAQSGGLSDSPLHF. The CDR3, as DNA: TGTGCCCAGAGCGGGGGGCTGTCGGATTCACCCCTCCACTTT.

This clonotype showed up many times. V usage is TRBV11-2 and J usage is TRBJ2-4; D is unresolved. Trimming took off 0 bases at V and 8 bases at J, with 11 bases between the two ends. CDR3 size: 14 residues. In germline, CDR1 is SGHAT, CDR2 FQNNGV. The CDR3 here is CASSLEGRRDIQYF. Written as DNA, the CDR3 is TGTGCCAGCAGCTTAGAGGGCAGGAGAGACATTCAGTACTTC.

The rearrangement uses TRBV7-2 and TRBJ2-1, with TRBD1 matching 7 bases. There are 13 residues in the CDR3. Germline values: CDR1 SGHTA, CDR2 FQGNSA. The V and J ends lost 3 bases and 10 bases, in that order; junction bases with no gene match: 6. CDR3 DNA: TGTGCCAGCAGCTTTCTTTCCAGGGGGGAGCAGTTCTTC. As protein: CASSFLSRGEQFF.

In its sample, this clonotype was seen many times. The V and J genes are TRBV7-2 and TRBJ2-2; D could derive from TRBD1 or TRBD2 (5 bases each). The CDR3 covers 14 residues. The V gene's germline CDR1 is SGHTA and CDR2 FQGNSA. Trimming cost V 5 bases and J 6 bases, with 13 bases left between them. The chain's CDR3 is CASSRDLRAGELFF. The CDR3 coding sequence is TGTGCCAGCAGCCGGGACCTAAGGGCCGGGGAGCTGTTTTTT. Full variable domain (missing parts from reference TRBV7-2 and TRBJ2-2): GAGVSQSPSNKVTEKGKDVELRCDPISGHTALYWYRQSLGQGLEFLIYFQGNSAPDKSGLPSDRFSAERTGGSVSTLTIQRTQQEDSAVYLCASSRDLRAGELFFGEGSRLTVL.

This clonotype was detected many times. This chain joins TRBV27 and TRBJ1-1; TRBD1 aligns across 7 bases. From germline, CDR1 is MNHEY and CDR2 SMNVEV (reference sequence). CDR3 length: 17 residues. The ends lost 6 bases at V and 3 bases at J; junction bases unmatched: 16. This chain's CDR3 is CASRPRTGKGPDTEAFF. The DNA of the CDR3 is TGTGCCAGCAGACCCCGGACAGGAAAGGGGCCAGACACTGAAGCTTTCTTT.

As for this clonotype: This may arise from a read error, as a much more abundant clone is one base away. The chain is built from TRBV4-3 and TRBJ2-1; 8 positions match TRBD2. CDR1 and CDR2 (germline): LGHNA, YSLEER. The CDR3 loop spans 15 amino acids. The CDR3, as DNA: TGCGCCAGCAGCCAAGATCCCCTAGCGGGCCAAGAGCAGCTCTTC. This sequence encodes CASSQDPLAGQEQLF.

In this sample, this clonotype turned up many times. The chain joins TRBV5-1 to TRBJ2-2, with 9 bases aligning to TRBD1. V shed 6 bases and J 6 bases; nucleotides not matched to a gene: 9. CDR1 is SGHRS, CDR2 YFSETQ, per germline. This CDR3 spans 15 amino acids. The CDR3 DNA is TGCGCCAGCATATCGGGACAGGGAACGTCCGGGGAGCTGTTTTTT. It translates to CASISGQGTSGELFF.

Ten or more counts support this clonotype. The chain links TRBV7-2 to TRBJ1-1, with a tentative D call TRBD1 (5 bases). V lost 4 bases, J lost 2 bases, and 14 bases lay in between. CDR1 and CDR2 from the germline V gene are SGHTA and FQGNSA. There are 15 residues in the CDR3. The CDR3 DNA follows: TGTGCCAGCAGCTCCGGGGCAAGGGGTAACACTGAAGCTTTCTTT. Its translation: CASSSGARGNTEAFF. The full variable domain, completed using reference TRBV7-2 and TRBJ1-1, is GAGVSQSPSNKVTEKGKDVELRCDPISGHTALYWYRQSLGQGLEFLIYFQGNSAPDKSGLPSDRFSAERTGGSVSTLTIQRTQQEDSAVYLCASSSGARGNTEAFFGQGTRLTVV.

This clonotype was recorded many times. The chain combines TRBV6-5 with TRBJ2-3; TRBD2 might be the D (5 bases). Between the trimmed V and J ends, which lost 2 bases and 4 bases, there was a span of 10 bases. The CDR3 runs to 14 residues. Per germline, CDR1 MNHEY and CDR2 SVGAGI. CDR3 in DNA: TGTGCCAGCAGTTACGGGAGATTAGCAGATACGCAGTATTTT. Residues: CASSYGRLADTQYF.

This clonotype was seen ten or more times. CDR3 coding DNA: TGCAGCGTGCGGCTAGCGGGGGACTGGAGCACAGATACGCAGTATTTT. Translation: CSVRLAGDWSTDTQYF. This chain joins TRBV29-1 and TRBJ2-3; 10 nucleotides align to TRBD2. CDR1 and CDR2 (germline): SQVTM, ANQGSEA. The CDR3 length is 16 residues. Losses at the gene ends were 6 bases for V and 0 bases for J; bases not matched to a gene: 9.

V and J are TRBV7-8 and TRBJ1-2; 7 nucleotides line up with TRBD1. In germline, CDR1 is SGHVS, CDR2 FQNEAQ. This CDR3 region has 18 residues. V lost 5 bases and J lost 0; bases outside the gene matches: 15. The CDR3 DNA reads TGTGCCAGCAGCCCACAACCTACAGGGGAGGGAGCTAACTATGGCTACACCTTC. Amino acid sequence: CASSPQPTGEGANYGYTF.

In its sample, this clonotype was seen many times. This chain connects TRBV27 to TRBJ2-7, with unresolved D. The CDR3 extends over 13 amino acids. V lost 3 bases to trimming and J lost 1 base, with 7 bases between them. The germline V gene encodes CDR1 MNHEY and CDR2 SMNVEV (reference sequence). CDR3 protein: CASSLENSYEQYF. Here the CDR3 DNA reads TGTGCCAGCAGTTTGGAGAATTCCTACGAGCAGTACTTC.

This clonotype has a handful of counts. This chain links TRBV5-1 with TRBJ2-1; the match to TRBD2 covers 11 bases. CDR1 and CDR2 from the germline V gene are SGHRS and YFSETQ. The CDR3 is made up of 20 amino acids. V shed 1 base, J shed 6 bases, and the junction held 18 bases outside the gene matches. For the CDR3, the DNA is TGCGCCAGCAGCTTGCTTACCGGGACTAGCGGACACGGGGGCATCAATGAGCAGTTCTTC. Translation: CASSLLTGTSGHGGINEQFF.

This clonotype was observed at least ten times. V is TRBV20-1 and J is TRBJ1-2; a possible D gene is TRBD1 (5 bases). Germline CDR1 reads DFQATT; CDR2 reads SNEGSKA (reference sequence). The CDR3 extends over 15 amino acids. Between the trimmed V and J ends, which lost 5 bases and 5 bases, there was a span of 21 bases. CDR3 bases: TGCAGTGCTGAGGCATGGCAGGGAAGGCGGTATGGCTACACCTTC. Translation gives CSAEAWQGRRYGYTF.

The chain has TRBV27 and TRBJ2-3; D uncertain. V gave up 0 bases and J gave up 2 bases, with 9 bases separating them. The CDR3 is 15 amino acids. Germline assignment: CDR1 MNHEY and CDR2 SMNVEV (reference sequence). The CDR3 is CASSLSLSHTDTQYF. CDR3 coding DNA: TGTGCCAGCAGTTTATCTTTGTCCCACACAGATACGCAGTATTTT.

This clonotype has ten or more counts. This rearrangement joins TRBV9 to TRBJ2-1; possibly TRBD2 for D (6 bases). Looked up from germline, CDR1 is SGDLS and CDR2 is YYNGEE. The CDR3 covers 15 residues. V dropped 0 bases and J dropped 7 bases, with 14 bases sitting between them. CDR3 in DNA: TGTGCCAGCAGCGTAGATGGGGGGACCATTAATGAGCAGTTCTTC. Its protein product is CASSVDGGTINEQFF.

In its sample, this clonotype was seen many times. J is TRBJ2-7 and V is TRBV2; 8 nucleotides align to TRBD2. In germline, CDR1 is SNHLY, CDR2 FYNNEI. J lost 2 bases, V lost 7 bases, and 7 bases had no gene match. The CDR3 has 14 amino acids. This CDR3 is CASMKGLVTYEQYF. In nucleotides, the CDR3 is TGTGCCAGCATGAAGGGACTAGTAACCTACGAGCAGTACTTC.

This clonotype was detected ten times or more. The CDR3 bases are TGCGCCAGCAGCCAAGATCTAGCGGGGATCTCCAAGCAGTACTTC. It encodes CASSQDLAGISKQYF. The V and J genes are TRBV4-3 and TRBJ2-7, with 9 bases matching TRBD2. This CDR3 is built from 15 residues. Germline trimming cut 0 bases from V and 8 bases from J; bases unmatched to any gene: 8. From germline, CDR1 is LGHNA and CDR2 YSLEER.

This chain joins TRBV5-1 and TRBJ2-7, with 7 bases fitting TRBD2. CDR3 size: 17 residues. V shed 0 bases, J shed 2 bases, and the junction held 11 bases outside the gene matches. Germline V gene data show CDR1 as SGHRS and CDR2 as YFSETQ. The CDR3 DNA sequence: TGCGCCAGCAGCTTGGAGGCCTCGGGACTACCGACCTACGAGCAGTACTTC. The encoded protein is CASSLEASGLPTYEQYF. Drawing the rest from reference TRBV5-1 and TRBJ2-7, the complete variable domain is KAGVTQTPRYLIKTRGQQVTLSCSPISGHRSVSWYQQTPGQGLQFLFEYFSETQRNKGNFPGRFSGRQFSNSRSEMNVSTLELGDSALYLCASSLEASGLPTYEQYFGPGTRLTVT.

This clonotype showed up many times. The rearrangement joins TRBV27 to TRBJ2-1; TRBD2 is a possible D gene (5 bases). Germline loops: CDR1 MNHEY, CDR2 SMNVEV (reference sequence). The V gene lost 3 bases and the J gene lost 10 bases, with 16 bases spanning the gap. There are 14 residues in the CDR3. Here the CDR3 reads CASSFRGSEGEQFF. Here the CDR3 DNA reads TGTGCCAGCAGTTTTCGGGGTAGTGAAGGGGAGCAGTTCTTC.

At least ten counts were recorded for this clonotype. In nucleotides, the CDR3 is TGTGCCAGCACCGCCTTATCTGGGGCCAACGTCCTGACTTTC. This encodes CASTALSGANVLTF. The chain employs TRBV9 and TRBJ2-6; D gene uncertain. V was shortened by 6 bases and J by 1 base, with 8 bases between the two germline ends. This CDR3 comprises 14 residues. CDR1 is SGDLS and CDR2 is YYNGEE in the germline V gene.